The rows below give T cell receptor beta chains drawn from one sample of a study of a mutant IDH1 vaccine in newly diagnosed glioma. The method was immunoSEQ multiplex PCR; TCRdb's version includes in-frame clones alone and lacks a portion of them. The table shows some 32,000 clones, with roughly nine tenths occurring only once. The antigens for these receptors are not known. The sample here was PBMCs, taken from a glioma patient whose treatment included an IDH1 peptide vaccine. The receptor source for this set is a man aged 40-50 years with glioma. CDR3s include the opening cysteine and the closing phenylalanine or tryptophan. The D gene is left open where the match is weak. Clone size is stated in some rows and not others, as once, few, many or a class when expanded.

>TRBV5-6|TRBJ1-2|NA|TRBD1
CASSLAAAGGYGYTF
TGTGCCAGCAGCTTGGCCGCGGCAGGGGGCTATGGCTACACCTTC
>TRBV19|TRBJ2-2|NA|NA
CASRLQPNTGELFF
TGTGCCAGTAGATTACAGCCGAACACCGGGGAGCTGTTTTTT
>TRBV15|TRBJ1-5|NA|NA
CATSRGFGYSSDESNQPQHF
TGTGCCACCAGCAGAGGGTTTGGATACAGCTCGGATGAGAGCAATCAGCCCCAGCATTTT
>TRBV5-8|TRBJ1-2|NA|NA
CASSLAGRGRYGYTF
TGTGCCAGCAGCTTGGCCGGCAGGGGAAGGTATGGCTACACCTTC
>TRBV4-1|TRBJ1-1|NA|NA
CASSGGGGEAFF
TGCGCCAGCAGCGGGGGGGGAGGTGAAGCTTTCTTT
>TRBV19|TRBJ1-3|NA|NA
CASSLGSGNTIYF
TGTGCCAGTAGTCTGGGATCTGGAAACACCATATATTTT
>TRBV5-4|TRBJ2-2|NA|NA
CASSIVGRNTGELFF
TGTGCCAGCAGCATAGTGGGACGGAACACCGGGGAGCTGTTTTTT
>TRBV5-8|TRBJ2-1|NA|NA
CASSPDFWGEQFF
TGTGCCAGCAGTCCGGACTTTTGGGGTGAGCAGTTCTTC
>TRBV30|TRBJ1-2|NA|NA
CAWRGLINIYGYTF
TGTGCCTGGAGGGGACTTATTAATATTTATGGCTACACCTTC
>TRBV11-3|TRBJ2-3|NA|NA
CASSPHGILTDTQYF
TGTGCCAGCAGCCCCCACGGGATTTTGACAGATACGCAGTATTTT
>TRBV15|TRBJ1-2|NA|NA
CATSRDYREEGYTF
TGTGCCACCAGCAGAGATTACAGGGAGGAAGGCTACACCTTC
>TRBV9|TRBJ2-2|NA|NA
CASSAYRVHTGELFF
TGTGCCAGCAGCGCCTACAGGGTCCACACCGGGGAGCTGTTTTTT
>TRBV4-2|TRBJ2-1|NA|TRBD2
CASSQAGTSGRGEQFF
TGTGCCAGCAGCCAAGCGGGGACTAGCGGGAGGGGTGAGCAGTTCTTC
>TRBV13|TRBJ2-7|NA|NA
CASSLRSSYEQYF
TGTGCCAGCAGCTTAAGGTCCTCCTACGAGCAGTACTTC
>TRBV27|TRBJ2-1|NA|NA
CASSNTSGQGLRGGWGEQFF
TGTGCCAGCAGTAATACCTCGGGACAGGGGCTGCGGGGGGGCTGGGGTGAGCAGTTCTTC
>TRBV18|TRBJ1-6|NA|NA
CASSPILMQAGGNSPLHF
TGTGCCAGCTCACCTATTCTTATGCAGGCTGGAGGTAATTCACCCCTCCACTTT
>TRBV19|TRBJ2-7|NA|NA
CASSSWGGLNLYEQYF
TGTGCCAGTAGCTCTTGGGGGGGCTTAAACCTCTACGAGCAGTACTTC
>TRBV11-3|TRBJ2-5|NA|TRBD2
CASSSGGGETQYF
TGTGCCAGCAGCTCGGGGGGAGGAGAGACCCAGTACTTC
>TRBV6-5|TRBJ1-3|NA|NA
CASSPQRISGNTIYF
TGTGCCAGTAGTCCCCAACGGATCTCTGGAAACACCATATATTTT
>TRBV16|TRBJ2-5|NA|NA
CASSQSRGETQYF
TGTGCCAGCAGCCAATCAAGAGGGGAGACCCAGTACTTC
>TRBV28|TRBJ1-1|NA|NA
CASSISPEAFF
TGTGCCAGCAGCATCTCACCTGAAGCTTTCTTT
>TRBV5-1|TRBJ1-2|NA|TRBD1
CASSVTGEGIGYTF
TGCGCCAGCAGCGTGACAGGGGAGGGGATTGGCTACACCTTC
>TRBV7-9|TRBJ1-1|once|NA
CASSLWENTEAFF
TGTGCCAGCAGCTTATGGGAGAACACTGAAGCTTTCTTT
>TRBV28|TRBJ2-6|NA|NA
CASSFRGWVGANVLTF
TGTGCCAGCAGTTTTCGGGGATGGGTAGGGGCCAACGTCCTGACTTTC
>TRBV11-2|TRBJ2-1|NA|TRBD2
CASSMGPQLAGGGEQFF
TGTGCCAGCAGCATGGGCCCCCAACTAGCGGGAGGGGGTGAGCAGTTCTTC
>TRBV7-9|TRBJ1-1|NA|NA
CASSKVGPRRAFF
TGTGCCAGCAGCAAGGTGGGACCCCGCCGGGCTTTCTTT
>TRBV4-2|TRBJ2-7|medium-sized|TRBD1
CASSQDFGTGSYEQYF
TGTGCCAGCAGCCAAGATTTTGGGACAGGCTCCTACGAGCAGTACTTC
>TRBV7-3|TRBJ1-1|NA|NA
CASSPDTEAFF
TGTGCCAGCAGCCCAGACACCGAAGCTTTCTTT
>TRBV12-5|TRBJ1-1|NA|NA
CASGFEANTEAFF
TGTGCTAGTGGTTTCGAGGCGAACACTGAAGCTTTCTTT
>TRBV7-9|TRBJ1-2|NA|NA
CASSQWGGGYTF
TGTGCCAGCAGCCAGTGGGGGGGCGGCTACACCTTC
>TRBV5-1|TRBJ2-7|NA|TRBD2
CASSPTSAGKEQYF
TGCGCCAGCAGCCCGACTAGCGCCGGGAAAGAGCAGTACTTC
>TRBV6-5|TRBJ1-1|NA|TRBD1
CASRYQGEGNTEAFF
TGTGCCAGCAGATATCAGGGGGAGGGGAACACTGAAGCTTTCTTT
>TRBV2|TRBJ2-6|NA|NA
CASSESGSIGANVLTF
TGTGCCAGCAGTGAATCGGGCTCAATTGGGGCCAACGTCCTGACTTTC
>TRBV12-5|TRBJ2-5|NA|NA
CASGGPTRETQYF
TGTGCTAGTGGTGGGCCCACAAGGGAGACCCAGTACTTC
>TRBV4-1|TRBJ2-5|NA|TRBD1
CASSQGQGAGETQYF
TGCGCCAGCAGCCAAGGCCAGGGGGCTGGGGAGACCCAGTACTTC
>TRBV9|TRBJ1-2|NA|TRBD1
CASSSWTGVYYGYTF
TGTGCCAGCAGCTCCTGGACAGGAGTATACTATGGCTACACCTTC
>TRBV5-4|TRBJ2-1|NA|TRBD2
CASSLGGLAGDWQFF
TGTGCCAGCAGCTTGGGTGGACTAGCGGGAGATTGGCAGTTCTTC
>TRBV10-3|TRBJ2-3|NA|TRBD2
CAIAATSGGAVRDTQYF
TGTGCCATCGCCGCAACTAGCGGGGGGGCCGTAAGGGATACGCAGTATTTT
>TRBV6-1|TRBJ1-5|NA|NA
CASSGKSWTNSNQPQHF
TGTGCCAGCAGTGGGAAAAGTTGGACAAATAGCAATCAGCCCCAGCATTTT
>TRBV11-3|TRBJ2-4|NA|TRBD1
CASSLVSGQGNIQYF
TGTGCCAGCAGCTTAGTTTCGGGACAGGGAAACATTCAGTACTTC
>TRBV28|TRBJ2-7|NA|NA
CASRYPDANYEQYF
TGTGCCAGCAGATATCCGGACGCCAACTACGAGCAGTACTTC
>TRBV5-1|TRBJ2-1|NA|NA
CASSPGLRAGSVDEQFF
TGCGCCAGCAGCCCCGGATTACGGGCAGGTAGTGTAGATGAGCAGTTCTTC
>TRBV19|TRBJ1-2|NA|NA
CASSIERGTNYGYTF
TGTGCCAGTAGTATAGAGAGAGGGACTAACTATGGCTACACCTTC
>TRBV6-5|TRBJ2-7|few|NA
CASSYSQGPWYEQYF
TGTGCCAGCAGTTACTCACAGGGTCCCTGGTACGAGCAGTACTTC
>TRBV18|TRBJ1-2|NA|TRBD1
CASSPPTGANYGYTF
TGTGCCAGCTCACCACCGACAGGGGCTAACTATGGCTACACCTTC
>TRBV5-8|TRBJ1-1|NA|TRBD1
CASSRLGTGINTEAFF
TGTGCCAGTAGTCGACTTGGGACAGGGATTAACACTGAAGCTTTCTTT
>TRBV10-3|TRBJ1-5|NA|NA
CAILISPRGIGDSNQPQHF
TGTGCCATCTTGATTAGCCCCAGGGGTATTGGGGATAGCAATCAGCCCCAGCATTTT
>TRBV7-2|TRBJ1-3|few|TRBD1
CASSAHSGGSGNTIYF
TGTGCCAGCAGCGCCCACTCAGGGGGCTCTGGAAACACCATATATTTT
>TRBV18|TRBJ2-2|NA|NA
CASSSISESTGELFF
TGTGCCAGCTCCTCCATCAGCGAGAGCACCGGGGAGCTGTTTTTT
>TRBV11-2|TRBJ1-3|NA|NA
CASSSGQGTYSGNTIYF
TGTGCCAGCAGCTCCGGGCAAGGGACCTACTCTGGAAACACCATATATTTT
>TRBV2|TRBJ2-6|NA|NA
CASSDGAGANVLTF
TGTGCCAGCAGTGATGGGGCCGGGGCCAACGTCCTGACTTTC
>TRBV30|TRBJ2-1|NA|TRBD2
CAWNTRLAGVHNEQFF
TGTGCCTGGAATACGAGACTAGCGGGGGTACACAATGAGCAGTTCTTC
>TRBV6-5|TRBJ1-1|NA|NA
CASSLQGSTEAFF
TGTGCCAGCAGCCTACAGGGTAGCACTGAAGCTTTCTTT
>TRBV14|TRBJ2-3|NA|TRBD2
CASSPWLAGMTDTQYF
TGTGCCAGCAGCCCCTGGCTAGCGGGGATGACAGATACGCAGTATTTT
>TRBV6-6|TRBJ2-4|NA|TRBD1
CATGGAGNIQYF
TGTGCGACAGGGGGCGCGGGGAACATTCAGTACTTC
>TRBV11-2|TRBJ1-2|NA|NA
CASSLVKGEKEANYGYTF
TGTGCCAGCAGCTTAGTAAAGGGGGAAAAAGAAGCTAACTATGGCTACACCTTC
>TRBV28|TRBJ2-7|NA|TRBD2
CASNGRLAAIYEQYF
TGTGCCAGCAATGGGCGACTAGCGGCGATCTACGAGCAGTACTTC